This TCR beta chain was obtained from a study of long-term antiretroviral therapy in people with HIV. About the study: In the earliest collections, sampling predates the 2015 immediate-ART recommendation by about a decade. General observations from the study: ART adherence, viral resistance and therapy changes were undocumented. Post-ART samples showed increased diversity that remained below transplant donor control levels.

The J segment lost 1 base and the V segment lost 8 bases, leaving 4 bases of the junction unmatched. This CDR3 spans 14 amino acids. Germline V lookup: CDR1 ENHRY, CDR2 SYGVKD. Running of the v3.0 immunoSEQ assay took place at survey level. TCRdb's table, derived via immunoSEQ multiplex PCR, lists solely in-frame clones and lacks some. The sample lists 20,000 to 30,000 clones; approximately 95% were seen once. With regard to this clone: Its specificity is unknown.

The J gene is TRBJ2-2, the V gene TRBV10-3, with TRBD1 matching over 7 bases. The sequence was collected from a woman between 45 and 65 years old with HIV. The specimen was unsorted PBMCs, collected 4.8 to 5 years after starting antiretroviral therapy. The CDR3 spells CAIRGQENTGELFF. The CDR3 region has the DNA TGTGCCATCCGAGGACAGGAGAACACCGGGGAGCTGTTTTTT.